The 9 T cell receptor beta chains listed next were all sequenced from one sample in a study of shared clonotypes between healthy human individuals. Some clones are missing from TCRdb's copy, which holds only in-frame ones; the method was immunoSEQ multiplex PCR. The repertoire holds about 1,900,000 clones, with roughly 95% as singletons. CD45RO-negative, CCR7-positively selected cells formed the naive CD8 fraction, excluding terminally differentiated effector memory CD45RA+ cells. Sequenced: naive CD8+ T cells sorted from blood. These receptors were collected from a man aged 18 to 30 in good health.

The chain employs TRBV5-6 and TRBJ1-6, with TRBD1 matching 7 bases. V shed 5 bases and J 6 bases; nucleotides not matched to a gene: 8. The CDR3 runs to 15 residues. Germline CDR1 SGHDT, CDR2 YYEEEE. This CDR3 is CASRSWTGLNSPLHF. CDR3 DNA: TGTGCCAGCAGATCCTGGACAGGACTTAATTCACCCCTCCACTTT.

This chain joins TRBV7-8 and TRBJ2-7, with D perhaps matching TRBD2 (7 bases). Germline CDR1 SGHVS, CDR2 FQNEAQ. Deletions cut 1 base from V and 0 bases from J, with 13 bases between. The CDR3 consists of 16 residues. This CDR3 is CASSLGGGYSSYEQYF. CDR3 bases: TGTGCCAGCAGCTTAGGGGGGGGCTACAGCTCCTACGAGCAGTACTTC.

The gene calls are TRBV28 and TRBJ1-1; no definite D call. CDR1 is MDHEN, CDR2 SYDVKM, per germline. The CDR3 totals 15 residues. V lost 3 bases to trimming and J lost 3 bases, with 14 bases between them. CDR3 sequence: CASSFIPGTDTEAFF. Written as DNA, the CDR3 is TGTGCCAGCAGTTTTATCCCCGGCACGGACACTGAAGCTTTCTTT.

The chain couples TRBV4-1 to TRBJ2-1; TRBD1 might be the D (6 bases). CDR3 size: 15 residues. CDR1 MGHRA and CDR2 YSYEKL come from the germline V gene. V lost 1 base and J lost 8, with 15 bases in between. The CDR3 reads CASSQVQGFSDEQFF. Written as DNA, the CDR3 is TGCGCCAGCAGCCAAGTACAGGGATTTAGCGATGAGCAGTTCTTC.

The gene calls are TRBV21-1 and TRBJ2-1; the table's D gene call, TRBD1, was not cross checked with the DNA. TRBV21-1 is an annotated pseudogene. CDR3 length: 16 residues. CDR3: CASSKAGQGASVEQFF. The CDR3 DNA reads TGTGCCAGCAGCAAAGCGGGACAGGGGGCATCGGTTGAGCAGTTCTTC.

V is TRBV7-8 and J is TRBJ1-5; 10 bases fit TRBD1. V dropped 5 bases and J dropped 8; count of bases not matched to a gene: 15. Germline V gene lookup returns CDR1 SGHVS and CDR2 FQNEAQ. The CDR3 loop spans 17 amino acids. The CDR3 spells CASSLPGQGVRGEPQHF. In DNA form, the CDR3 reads TGTGCCAGCAGCCTACCCGGACAGGGGGTACGAGGGGAGCCCCAGCATTTT.

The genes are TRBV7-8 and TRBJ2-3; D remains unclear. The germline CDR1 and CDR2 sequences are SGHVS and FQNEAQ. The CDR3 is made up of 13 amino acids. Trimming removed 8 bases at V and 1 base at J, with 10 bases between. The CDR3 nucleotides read TGTGCCAGCGGTGAGGCCGGCACAGATACGCAGTATTTT. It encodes CASGEAGTDTQYF. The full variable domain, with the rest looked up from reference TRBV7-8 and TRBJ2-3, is GAGVSQSPRYKVAKRGQDVALRCDPISGHVSLFWYQQALGQGPEFLTYFQNEAQLDKSGLPSDRFFAERPEGSVSTLKIQRTQQEDSAVYLCASGEAGTDTQYFGPGTRLTVL.

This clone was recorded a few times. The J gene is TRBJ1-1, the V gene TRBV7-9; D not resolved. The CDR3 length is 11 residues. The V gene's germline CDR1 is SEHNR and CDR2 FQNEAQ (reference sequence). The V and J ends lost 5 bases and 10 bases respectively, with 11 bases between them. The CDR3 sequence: CASSLDWGAFF. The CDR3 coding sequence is TGTGCCAGCAGCCTCGACTGGGGAGCTTTCTTT.

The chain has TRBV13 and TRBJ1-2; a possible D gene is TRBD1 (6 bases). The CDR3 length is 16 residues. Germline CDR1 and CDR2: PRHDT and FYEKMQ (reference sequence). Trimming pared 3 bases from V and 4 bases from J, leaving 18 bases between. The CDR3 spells CASSFRTDGIPYGYTF. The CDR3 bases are TGTGCCAGCAGCTTCAGGACAGATGGGATTCCCTATGGCTACACCTTC.